Included here is one T cell receptor (beta chain) sequence, with context. Antigen unknown. The sample belongs to a study of long-term antiretroviral therapy in people with HIV. General study results and limits: Those clones which expanded before ART made up the dominant part of the repertoire at all time points. Diversity increased after ART yet remained lower than in transplant donor controls. HIV repertoires had narrower CDR3 length ranges than controls.

The immunoSEQ assay was v3.0, run at survey level. Each sample aimed for roughly 40,000-55,000 sequenced T-cell genomes. Only in-frame clones appear in the TCRdb table, and some are missing; sequencing was by immunoSEQ multiplex PCR. Of under 20,000 clones listed, over 65% were seen once; the top ten hold 13% to 15%. Sequences were derived from unsorted PBMCs, sampled 0.5 years before starting antiretroviral therapy. The clonotype was recovered from a woman aged 50 to 65 with HIV.

The CDR3 protein is CASSGRAGGRVAEAFF. The CDR3 DNA follows: TGTGCCAGCAGCGGTCGCGCAGGGGGAAGAGTCGCTGAAGCTTTCTTT. The genes are TRBV9 and TRBJ1-1; 7 bases map to TRBD1. Unmatched junction bases numbered 14, after V lost 3 bases and J lost 6 bases. CDR1 SGDLS and CDR2 YYNGEE come from the germline V gene. The CDR3 loop spans 16 amino acids.